Shown below are 19 T cell receptor beta chains from a single sample sequenced in a study of liver allograft versus peripheral blood T cells. Study-wide context: Comparing T cell receptor repertoires in transplanted livers with those in recipients' peripheral blood was part of the design.

A single record per CDR3 protein comes from TCRdb applying MiXCR to the reads. Of about 3,800 distinct CDR3 sequences listed, about 14% are singletons. Receptors originate from a human patient who had a liver transplant. Some of these T cells may belong to the graft donor.

This clonotype has ten or more counts. This rearrangement joins TRBV2 to TRBJ1-2; D may be TRBD1 (5 bases). V was shortened by 7 bases and J by 1 base, with 19 bases between the two germline ends. Germline V CDR1 and CDR2: SNHLY, FYNNEI. The CDR3 runs 16 residues. CDR3: CASTQRETVNNYGYTF. CDR3 DNA sequence: TGTGCCAGCACTCAAAGAGAGACAGTCAATAACTATGGCTACACCTTC.

This clonotype has only a few counts. The genes are TRBV6-2 or TRBV6-3 and TRBJ1-1; D is unclear. The CDR3 covers 9 residues. The ends were cut back, 2 bases at V and 14 bases at J, with 6 bases in the middle. The V gene's germline CDR1 is MNHEY and CDR2 SVGEGT. CDR3 in amino acids: CASSYPVFF. Written as DNA, the CDR3 is TGTGCCAGCAGTTACCCGGTCTTCTTT.

This clonotype was recorded many times. The V and J genes are TRBV27 and TRBJ2-7; tentative D call: TRBD1 (6 bases). This CDR3 is 14 amino acids long. Trimming pared 2 bases from V and 1 base from J, leaving 9 bases between. Germline V gene sequence: CDR1 MNHEY, CDR2 SMNVEV (reference sequence). CDR3 coding DNA: TGTGCCAGCAGTTTAGCTAGGGGGTCCTACGAGCAGTACTTC. It encodes CASSLARGSYEQYF.

Ten or more counts support this clonotype. The CDR3 reads CASSIRDSNQPQHF. The CDR3 DNA reads as TGTGCCAGTAGTATTAGGGATAGCAATCAGCCCCAGCATTTT. This chain links TRBV19 with TRBJ1-5; D is ambiguous. Germline loops: CDR1 LNHDA, CDR2 SQIVND (reference sequence). V was clipped by 3 bases and J by 0 bases, with 6 bases between them. The CDR3 is 14 amino acids.

Regarding this clonotype: Given a far larger clone just one base away, this is likely a sequencing read error. V and J are TRBV6-1 and TRBJ1-3; D is unclear. V dropped 6 bases and J dropped 0 bases, with 12 bases sitting between them. CDR3 length: 15 residues. Germline assignment: CDR1 MNHNS and CDR2 SASEGT. CDR3 in DNA: TGTGCCAGCAGGCCTGACGCCAGCTCTGGAAACACCATATATTTT. This codes for CASRPDASSGNTIYF.

This clonotype appeared many times. The V call is TRBV12-3 or TRBV12-4, the J call TRBJ2-1; TRBD2 matches 12 bases. The V and J ends lost 3 bases and 3 bases, in that order; junction bases with no gene match: 6. This CDR3 has 17 residues. The CDR3 sequence: CASSLLAGGPGYNEQFF. CDR3 DNA: TGTGCCAGCAGTTTGCTAGCGGGAGGGCCAGGCTACAATGAGCAGTTCTTC.

The V gene is TRBV6-2 or TRBV6-3, the J gene TRBJ2-7, with TRBD1 as a possible D gene (6 bases). The length of the CDR3 is 15 residues. Per germline, CDR1 MNHEY and CDR2 SVGEGT. V lost 4 bases, J lost 7 bases, and 20 bases lay in between. The CDR3 region is CASSSPDRLQSEQYF. CDR3 in DNA: TGTGCCAGCAGTTCCCCTGACAGGCTGCAATCAGAGCAGTACTTC.

Judged by abundance, this clonotype is large (0.1 to 1%). The CDR3 DNA follows: TGCAGTGCTAGAGAAACAGGTGGCTATGGCTACACCTTC. Translated, it gives CSARETGGYGYTF. The V gene is TRBV20-1, the J gene TRBJ1-2; D might be TRBD1 (5 bases). The CDR3 loop spans 13 amino acids. Germline V gene lookup returns CDR1 DFQATT and CDR2 SNEGSKA (reference sequence). Trimming stripped 0 bases from V and 4 bases from J, with 9 bases between.

This clonotype was found a few times. The chain couples TRBV5-6 to TRBJ1-1; no firm D call. This CDR3 is built from 12 residues. V shed 6 bases and J shed 3 bases, with 9 bases lying between them. The germline V gene has CDR1 SGHDT and CDR2 YYEEEE. CDR3 sequence reads: CASKVGYTEAFF. CDR3 DNA: TGTGCCAGCAAGGTGGGCTACACTGAAGCTTTCTTT.

This clonotype is medium-sized (0.01 to 0.1%) in the sample. The J gene is TRBJ1-5, the V gene TRBV6-2 or TRBV6-3, with D tentatively TRBD1 (6 bases). Germline CDR1 and CDR2: MNHEY and SVGEGT. The length of the CDR3 is 13 residues. With 5 bases removed from V and 6 bases from J, the gap between germline ends came to 11 bases. The CDR3 DNA follows: TGTGCCAGCAGTCATGGACAGTCTCAGCCCCAGCATTTT. This codes for CASSHGQSQPQHF.

By proportion, this clonotype is medium-sized (0.01 to 0.1%). The V and J genes are TRBV19 and TRBJ2-7, with 8 bases matching TRBD1. With V trimmed by 1 base and J by 3 bases, 2 bases remained unmatched. The germline V gene has CDR1 LNHDA and CDR2 SQIVND (reference sequence). The CDR3 extends over 14 amino acids. The CDR3 loop is CASSIGGTGYEQYF. In DNA form, the CDR3 reads TGTGCCAGTAGTATAGGAGGGACAGGCTACGAGCAGTACTTC.

This clonotype is categorized as medium-sized. This chain uses TRBV11-2 with TRBJ1-3; D not certain. The CDR3 covers 12 residues. The ends were cut back, 8 bases at V and 0 bases at J, with 5 bases in the middle. Germline loops: CDR1 SGHAT, CDR2 FQNNGV. Here the CDR3 reads CASHLSGNTIYF. Here the CDR3 DNA reads TGTGCCAGCCACCTCTCTGGAAACACCATATATTTT.

Concerning this clonotype itself: A much larger clone differs by one base, so this may be a read error. The conserved final phenylalanine or tryptophan is absent from the CDR3, which likely points to a read error. This chain connects TRBV27 to TRBJ1-2, with TRBD1 identical over 7 bases. The CDR3 has 14 amino acids. The V and J ends lost 8 bases and 8 bases, in that order; junction bases with no gene match: 14. Germline V CDR1 and CDR2: MNHEY, SMNVEV (reference sequence). DNA for the CDR3: TGTGCCAGCCACGGGCAGGGGGGATGGAGCGGCTACACCTTG. Translated: CASHGQGGWSGYTL.

In its sample, this clonotype is medium-sized (0.01 to 0.1%). The chain couples TRBV10-1 to TRBJ1-2; no firm D call. CDR3 size: 13 residues. CDR1 is WNHNN and CDR2 is SYGVQD in the germline V gene (reference sequence). With 6 bases removed from V and 0 bases from J, the gap between germline ends came to 8 bases. The CDR3 region has the DNA TGCGCCAGCAGCCCCGACCCTAACTATGGCTACACCTTC. Protein: CASSPDPNYGYTF.

This clonotype qualifies as medium-sized (0.01 to 0.1%). The chain joins TRBV19 to TRBJ2-2, with TRBD2 identical over 12 bases. Per the germline V gene, CDR1 is LNHDA and CDR2 is SQIVND (reference sequence). Unmatched junction bases numbered 1, after V lost 3 bases and J lost 5 bases. The CDR3 loop spans 15 amino acids. The CDR3 is CASSIGTSGTGELFF. CDR3 coding DNA: TGTGCCAGTAGTATCGGGACTAGCGGGACCGGGGAGCTGTTTTTT. The whole variable domain, filled in from reference TRBV19 and TRBJ2-2, reads DGGITQSPKYLFRKEGQNVTLSCEQNLNHDAMYWYRQDPGQGLRLIYYSQIVNDFQKGDIAEGYSVSREKKESFPLTVTSAQKNPTAFYLCASSIGTSGTGELFFGEGSRLTVL.

This clonotype was picked up many times. In nucleotides, the CDR3 is TGTGCCTGGAGTGTGTGGGGTGCTCAGCCCCAGCATTTT. Encoded protein: CAWSVWGAQPQHF. This chain links TRBV30 with TRBJ1-5, with D hard to call. The CDR3 is 13 amino acids. The V gene's germline CDR1 is GTSNPN and CDR2 SVGIG (reference sequence). The V end was cut by 0 bases, the J end by 6 bases, with 9 bases between.

Sample share makes this clonotype medium-sized (0.01 to 0.1%). This chain links TRBV20-1 with TRBJ1-3; D gene unclear. This CDR3 comprises 14 residues. Per germline, CDR1 DFQATT and CDR2 SNEGSKA (reference sequence). The ends were cut back, 0 bases at V and 11 bases at J, with 17 bases in the middle. CDR3 DNA: TGCAGTGCTAGAGATCTGAGGGATTCTTTCTCCATATATTTT. Amino acid sequence: CSARDLRDSFSIYF.

This clonotype is medium-sized by share. V gene TRBV7-9 combines with J gene TRBJ1-1; D not resolved. There are 12 residues in the CDR3. Germline assignment: CDR1 SEHNR and CDR2 FQNEAQ (reference sequence). The V end was cut by 4 bases, the J end by 1 base, with 4 bases between. The CDR3 loop is CASSSWNTEAFF. DNA of the CDR3: TGTGCCAGCAGCTCATGGAACACTGAAGCTTTCTTT. Variable domain in full (rest from reference TRBV7-9 and TRBJ1-1): DTGVSQNPRHKITKRGQNVTFRCDPISEHNRLYWYRQTLGQGPEFLTYFQNEAQLEKSRLLSDRFSAERPKGSFSTLEIQRTEQGDSAMYLCASSSWNTEAFFGQGTRLTVV.

The rearrangement joins TRBV11-2 to TRBJ2-1; weak D call: TRBD2 (5 bases). From germline, CDR1 is SGHAT and CDR2 FQNNGV. CDR3 length equals 13 residues. Deletions cut 0 bases from V and 6 bases from J, with 6 bases between. CDR3 sequence (DNA): TGTGCCAGCAGCTTAGAAGCGGCCAATGAGCAGTTCTTC. Translated, it gives CASSLEAANEQFF. Full variable domain (missing parts from reference TRBV11-2 and TRBJ2-1): EAGVAQSPRYKIIEKRQSVAFWCNPISGHATLYWYQQILGQGPKLLIQFQNNGVVDDSQLPKDRFSAERLKGVDSTLKIQPAKLEDSAVYLCASSLEAANEQFFGPGTRLTVL.